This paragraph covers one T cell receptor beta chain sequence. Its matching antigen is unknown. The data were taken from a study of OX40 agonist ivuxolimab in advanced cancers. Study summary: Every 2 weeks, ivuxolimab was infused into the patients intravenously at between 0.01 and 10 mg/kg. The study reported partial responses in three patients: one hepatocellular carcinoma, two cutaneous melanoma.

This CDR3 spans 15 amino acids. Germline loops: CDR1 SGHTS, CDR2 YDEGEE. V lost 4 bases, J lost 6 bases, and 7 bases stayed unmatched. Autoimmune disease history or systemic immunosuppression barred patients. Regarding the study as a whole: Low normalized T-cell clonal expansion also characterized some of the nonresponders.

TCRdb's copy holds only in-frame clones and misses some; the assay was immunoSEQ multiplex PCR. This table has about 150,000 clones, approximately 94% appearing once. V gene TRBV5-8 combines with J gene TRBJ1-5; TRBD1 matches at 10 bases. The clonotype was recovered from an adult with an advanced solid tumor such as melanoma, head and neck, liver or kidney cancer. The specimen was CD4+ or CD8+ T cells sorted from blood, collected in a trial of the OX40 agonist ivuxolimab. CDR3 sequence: CASSRRDRGVQPQHF. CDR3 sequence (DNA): TGTGCCAGCAGCCGTCGGGACAGGGGAGTTCAGCCCCAGCATTTT.